These 23 T cell receptor beta chains originate from one sample sequenced in a study of control samples from healthy donors and cancer patients. Using immunoSEQ multiplex PCR, the repertoire was profiled, and TCRdb retains in-frame clones only, with some absent. Among 150,000 or so clones, just over 85% were seen once, and the ten largest hold about 1.8%. Sequenced material: blood. These receptors were collected from a young man in good health.

A few counts support this clone. This chain connects TRBV12-1 to TRBJ2-7; TRBD1 is the table's D call, not checked against the DNA. TRBV12-1 is termed a pseudogene. CDR3 length: 14 residues. CDR3 amino acids: CASSPPGQSYEQYF. The CDR3 coding sequence is TGTGCCAGCAGCCCTCCGGGACAGAGCTACGAGCAGTACTTC.

The chain joins TRBV4-2 to TRBJ2-1, with 7 bases matching TRBD2. This CDR3 comprises 15 residues. The ends lost 1 base at V and 8 bases at J; junction bases unmatched: 8. Germline lookup yields CDR1 LGHNA and CDR2 YNFKEQ. CDR3 region: CASSQGAGDWDEQFF. CDR3 DNA: TGTGCCAGCAGCCAAGGTGCGGGGGACTGGGATGAGCAGTTCTTC.

The chain uses TRBV28 and TRBJ1-5; a weak D match, TRBD1 (5 bases). Germline CDR1 and CDR2: MDHEN and SYDVKM. The CDR3 runs to 14 residues. V lost 6 bases, J lost 4 bases, and 13 bases lay in between. CDR3 in amino acids: CASSPLTVNQPQHF. The CDR3 DNA sequence: TGTGCCAGCAGCCCATTGACAGTGAATCAGCCCCAGCATTTT.

This clone was counted once. CDR3 loop: CASSPGTGPTEAFF. The CDR3 DNA sequence: TGTGCCAGCTCACCGGGCACAGGGCCCACTGAAGCTTTCTTT. J is TRBJ1-1 and V is TRBV18, with a tentative D call TRBD1 (6 bases). Per the germline V gene, CDR1 is KGHSH and CDR2 is LQKENI. The V end lost 3 bases, the J end lost 4 bases, and 12 bases lay between the germline ends. The CDR3 spans 14 residues.

The chain couples TRBV29-1 to TRBJ2-7; 7 positions agree with TRBD2. Germline CDR1 is SQVTM and CDR2 is ANQGSEA. The CDR3 is 14 residues long. The V segment lost 5 bases and the J segment 2 bases; nucleotides outside the gene matches: 9. This CDR3 reads CSVSWEGLTYEQYF. The CDR3, as DNA: TGCAGCGTTTCCTGGGAGGGACTGACCTACGAGCAGTACTTC.

The chain has TRBV25-1 and TRBJ2-3; perhaps D is TRBD1 or TRBD2 (7 bases each). The CDR3 is 17 residues long. Germline CDR1 MGHDK, CDR2 SYGVNS. Trimming took off 6 bases at V and 1 base at J, with 20 bases between the two ends. DNA for the CDR3: TGTGCCAGCAGCGCCAGGGGGAGGGTAGGTGGCACAGATACGCAGTATTTT. The encoded protein is CASSARGRVGGTDTQYF. The whole variable domain, filled in from reference TRBV25-1 and TRBJ2-3, reads EADIYQTPRYLVIGTGKKITLECSQTMGHDKMYWYQQDPGMELHLIHYSYGVNSTEKGDLSSESTVSRIRTEHFPLTLESARPSHTSQYLCASSARGRVGGTDTQYFGPGTRLTVL.

This clone was seen a few times. This chain links TRBV4-3 with TRBJ1-1; D unresolved. This CDR3 comprises 14 residues. The V end was cut by 2 bases, the J end by 2 bases, with 9 bases between. CDR1 and CDR2 from the germline V gene are LGHNA and YSLEER. CDR3 amino acids: CASSQRAGNTEAFF. The CDR3 nucleotides read TGCGCCAGCAGCCAACGGGCGGGAAACACTGAAGCTTTCTTT.

The chain couples TRBV19 to TRBJ2-7; D is possibly TRBD2 (6 bases). The germline V and J ends were trimmed by 8 bases and 1 base, with 15 bases remaining between them. Germline assignment: CDR1 LNHDA and CDR2 SQIVND (reference sequence). The CDR3 consists of 14 residues. This CDR3 is CASRRIAASYEQYF. The CDR3 coding sequence is TGTGCCAGTCGTAGAATAGCGGCTTCCTACGAGCAGTACTTC. The complete variable domain, with remaining parts taken from reference TRBV19 and TRBJ2-7, reads DGGITQSPKYLFRKEGQNVTLSCEQNLNHDAMYWYRQDPGQGLRLIYYSQIVNDFQKGDIAEGYSVSREKKESFPLTVTSAQKNPTAFYLCASRRIAASYEQYFGPGTRLTVT.

The V call is TRBV28, the J call TRBJ2-3; D perhaps matches TRBD1 (6 bases). The CDR3 totals 15 residues. Per germline, CDR1 MDHEN and CDR2 SYDVKM. V was trimmed by 5 bases and J by 1 base, leaving 13 bases between them. CDR3 residues: CASSPGVGGTDTQYF. The CDR3, as DNA: TGTGCCAGCAGTCCAGGGGTTGGGGGCACAGATACGCAGTATTTT.

The chain has TRBV27 and TRBJ2-7; 8 bases map to TRBD2. The germline gives CDR1 MNHEY, CDR2 SMNVEV (reference sequence). CDR3 length: 17 residues. The V gene end was trimmed by 6 bases and the J gene end by 1 base; junction bases not matched to a gene: 14. Written as DNA, the CDR3 is TGTGCCAGCAGCCGTCCTCACCAAGCGGGGGCATCCTACGAGCAGTACTTC. This encodes CASSRPHQAGASYEQYF.

The chain uses TRBV21-1 and TRBJ1-6; TRBD1 reflects the table's D call only, with no check against the DNA. TRBV21-1 corresponds to a pseudogene. CDR3 size: 12 residues. In DNA form, the CDR3 reads TGTGCGAGGGACAGGGATAATTCACCCCTCCACTTT. It yields the protein CARDRDNSPLHF.

The table lists this clone with a few counts. The DNA of the CDR3 is TGTGCCAGCAGTCGTACAGGGAACACCGGGGAGCTGTTTTTT. Protein sequence: CASSRTGNTGELFF. The V gene is TRBV27, the J gene TRBJ2-2, with D possibly TRBD1 on 5 matching bases. CDR1 is MNHEY and CDR2 is SMNVEV in the germline V gene (reference sequence). V shed 5 bases and J shed 1 base, with 8 bases lying between them. This CDR3 is built from 14 residues.

The chain uses TRBV28 and TRBJ2-7; TRBD2 might be the D (5 bases). The CDR3 covers 14 residues. V was shortened by 2 bases and J by 1 base, with 9 bases between the two germline ends. Germline CDR1 is MDHEN and CDR2 is SYDVKM. The CDR3: CASSLLGRSYEQYF. In DNA, the CDR3 is TGTGCCAGCAGTTTACTAGGGAGATCCTACGAGCAGTACTTC.

The chain recombines TRBV27 with TRBJ2-7; D is ambiguous. V lost 0 bases, J lost 2 bases, and 11 bases lay in between. Looked up from germline, CDR1 is MNHEY and CDR2 is SMNVEV (reference sequence). This CDR3 contains 15 residues. DNA for the CDR3: TGTGCCAGCAGTTTATCGAAAGGCAGACCCTACGAGCAGTACTTC. It codes for CASSLSKGRPYEQYF.

This clone came up a few times. The rearrangement links TRBV11-2 to TRBJ1-3; D gene unclear. This CDR3 contains 14 residues. Trimming left V 0 bases short and J 4 bases short, with 7 bases between. CDR1 and CDR2 (germline): SGHAT, FQNNGV. The CDR3 loop reads CASSLDSVGNTIYF. In DNA, the CDR3 is TGTGCCAGCAGCTTAGATTCAGTAGGAAACACCATATATTTT. Drawing the rest from reference TRBV11-2 and TRBJ1-3, the complete variable domain is EAGVAQSPRYKIIEKRQSVAFWCNPISGHATLYWYQQILGQGPKLLIQFQNNGVVDDSQLPKDRFSAERLKGVDSTLKIQPAKLEDSAVYLCASSLDSVGNTIYFGEGSWLTVV.

The chain carries TRBV9 and TRBJ2-5; TRBD2 matches 9 bases. CDR3 length equals 15 residues. V lost 4 bases to trimming and J lost 3 bases; unmatched junction nucleotides: 7. CDR1 and CDR2 from the germline V gene are SGDLS and YYNGEE. CDR3 nucleotide sequence: TGTGCCAGCAGCTCCTATCGGACTAGCGAAGAGACCCAGTACTTC. It yields the protein CASSSYRTSEETQYF.

The chain is built from TRBV7-2 and TRBJ2-5; D gene unclear. CDR3 length equals 15 residues. Trimming took off 0 bases at V and 5 bases at J, with 13 bases between the two ends. The germline V gene encodes CDR1 SGHTA and CDR2 FQGNSA. The CDR3 DNA reads as TGTGCCAGCAGCTTAGCGCCCGGGCGAGTGGAGACCCAGTACTTC. It is translated as CASSLAPGRVETQYF.

The V call is TRBV21-1, the J call TRBJ2-3; TRBD1 is the table's D call and was not checked against the DNA. TRBV21-1 represents a pseudogene. The CDR3 is made up of 15 amino acids. The CDR3 nucleotides read TGTGCCAGCAGCAAAGTCGCGACAATCACAGATACGCAGTATTTT. It translates to CASSKVATITDTQYF.

The chain has TRBV27 and TRBJ1-1; 9 bases match TRBD1. Germline CDR1 and CDR2: MNHEY and SMNVEV (reference sequence). V lost 6 bases and J lost 4; bases outside the gene matches: 3. The CDR3 has 13 residues. The CDR3 here is CASRRDRATEAFF. The DNA of the CDR3 is TGTGCCAGCAGGCGGGACAGGGCCACTGAAGCTTTCTTT.

The gene calls are TRBV6-2 or TRBV6-3 and TRBJ2-7, with 10 bases identical to TRBD1. J gave up 0 bases and V 5 bases, and 4 bases lay outside the gene matches. The CDR3 is made up of 15 amino acids. Germline V gene data show CDR1 as MNHEY and CDR2 as SVGEGT. The CDR3 coding sequence is TGTGCCAGCAGTGACGGGACAGGGGACTCCTACGAGCAGTACTTC. Translation: CASSDGTGDSYEQYF.

This clone was detected once. The chain couples TRBV11-3 to TRBJ2-7; TRBD1 matches 11 bases. The CDR3 contains 13 residues. The J segment lost 7 bases and the V segment lost 4 bases, leaving 3 bases of the junction unmatched. Per the germline V gene, CDR1 is SGHNT and CDR2 is YENEEA. The CDR3 is CASSYGTGGEQYF. DNA of the CDR3: TGTGCCAGCAGCTACGGGACAGGGGGAGAGCAGTACTTC.

The chain uses TRBV7-8 and TRBJ2-1, with D unresolved. There are 11 residues in the CDR3. Per germline, CDR1 SGHVS and CDR2 FQNEAQ. V was pared by 0 bases and J by 8 bases, with 2 bases between. This CDR3 is CASSLADEQFF. The CDR3 region has the DNA TGTGCCAGCAGCTTAGCGGATGAGCAGTTCTTC.

The chain uses TRBV7-3 and TRBJ2-1; possibly TRBD1 for D (5 bases). Germline V gene data show CDR1 as SGHTA and CDR2 as FQGTGA. CDR3 length: 14 amino acids. V shed 5 bases and J shed 7 bases, with 15 bases lying between them. The CDR3 sequence: CASSRFGSGNEQFF. The DNA of the CDR3 is TGTGCCAGCAGCCGATTCGGGTCAGGGAATGAGCAGTTCTTC.